This T cell receptor beta chain was captured in a study of CD8 T cell repertoires and HIV-1 epitope variants. Study at large: Enriched T cells were co-cultured with equal autologous T cell-negative cells.

About this clone: Its antigen remains unidentified.

The protocol was immunoSEQ multiplex PCR, while the TCRdb copy is restricted to in-frame clones and leaves out a portion. This table holds fewer than 6,500 clones, around 73% found once. The sequence came from a male donor with HIV. Sequenced: cultured CD8+ T cells derived from PBMCs.

The CDR3 DNA sequence: TGTGCCAGCAGTGAATCGCGAAGGGCTTGGGAAGCTTTCTTT. Residues: CASSESRRAWEAFF. The chain links TRBV6-1 to TRBJ1-1, with D unresolved. The CDR3 covers 14 residues. Trimming cost V 2 bases and J 8 bases, with 15 bases left between them. Germline V gene sequence: CDR1 MNHNS, CDR2 SASEGT.